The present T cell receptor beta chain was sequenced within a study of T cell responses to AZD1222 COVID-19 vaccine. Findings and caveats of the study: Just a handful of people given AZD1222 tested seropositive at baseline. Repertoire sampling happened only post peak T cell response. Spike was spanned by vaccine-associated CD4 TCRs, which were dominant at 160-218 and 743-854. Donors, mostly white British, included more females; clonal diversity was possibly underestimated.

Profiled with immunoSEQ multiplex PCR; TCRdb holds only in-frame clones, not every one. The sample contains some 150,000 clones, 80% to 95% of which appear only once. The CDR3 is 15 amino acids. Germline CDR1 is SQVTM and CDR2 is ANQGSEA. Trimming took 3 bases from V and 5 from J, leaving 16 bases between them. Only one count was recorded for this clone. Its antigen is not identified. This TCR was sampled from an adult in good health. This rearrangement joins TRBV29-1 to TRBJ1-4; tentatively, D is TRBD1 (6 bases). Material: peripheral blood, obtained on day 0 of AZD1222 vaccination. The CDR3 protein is CSVETNRVGNEKLFF. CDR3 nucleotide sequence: TGCAGCGTTGAGACGAACAGGGTTGGGAATGAAAAACTGTTTTTT.